Shown below are 18 T cell receptor beta chains from a single sample sequenced in a study of response to subunit inactivated influenza vaccine. TCRdb itself ran the RT-PCR reads through MiXCR, one entry per CDR3 protein. The sample contains hundreds of thousands of distinct CDR3 sequences, 16% of which appear only once. The material sequenced was CD4+ T cells sorted from PBMCs, taken around 2 years after vaccination. These receptors came from a man in his fifties or sixties who received an inactivated influenza vaccine.

The chain has TRBV10-1 and TRBJ2-2, with D perhaps matching TRBD1 or TRBD2 (5 bases each). Germline V gene lookup returns CDR1 WNHNN and CDR2 SYGVQD (reference sequence). Trimming took off 8 bases at V and 0 bases at J, with 13 bases between the two ends. CDR3 length: 15 residues. The CDR3 DNA is TGCGCCAGCGCAAGAGGGACCGCGAACACCGGGGAGCTGTTTTTT. This sequence encodes CASARGTANTGELFF.

This clonotype was seen many times. The chain joins TRBV12-3 or TRBV12-4 to TRBJ2-5, with 8 bases aligning to TRBD2. This CDR3 spans 16 amino acids. V lost 5 bases, J lost 4 bases, and 12 bases stayed unmatched. CDR3 region: CASSLGISGTPETQYF. CDR3 in DNA: TGTGCCAGCAGTCTAGGGATTAGCGGGACTCCAGAGACCCAGTACTTC.

This clonotype was detected only a few times. This chain links TRBV12-3 or TRBV12-4 with TRBJ2-1, with 10 bases lining up with TRBD2. The trim removed 5 bases at V and 8 bases at J, leaving 6 bases unmatched. CDR3 length: 14 residues. The CDR3 protein is CASSISGRPHEQFF. The CDR3 coding sequence is TGTGCCAGCAGTATTAGCGGGAGGCCCCATGAGCAGTTCTTC.

This sequence joins TRBV28 and TRBJ1-1; 9 nucleotides align to TRBD1. Germline trimming cut 7 bases from V and 9 bases from J; bases unmatched to any gene: 9. Germline V gene sequence: CDR1 MDHEN, CDR2 SYDVKM. The CDR3 extends over 13 amino acids. The CDR3 DNA follows: TGTGCCAGCAAGAATGGACAGGGGAGTCAAGCTTTCTTT. Translation: CASKNGQGSQAFF.

The chain uses TRBV20-1 and TRBJ2-5; 7 nucleotides line up with TRBD2. The CDR3 contains 13 residues. Germline V lookup: CDR1 DFQATT, CDR2 SNEGSKA (reference sequence). V lost 4 bases, J lost 5 bases, and 7 bases stayed unmatched. This CDR3 reads CSAIPAGLETQYF. The CDR3 DNA sequence: TGCAGTGCTATACCAGCGGGGCTGGAGACCCAGTACTTC.

The J gene is TRBJ2-3, the V gene TRBV24-1; D not resolved. The germline CDR1 and CDR2 sequences are KGHDR and SFDVKD. The CDR3 covers 14 residues. Trimming took off 2 bases at V and 2 bases at J, with 7 bases between the two ends. DNA for the CDR3: TGTGCCACCAGTGATTCTTCAGTCACAGATACGCAGTATTTT. Amino acid sequence: CATSDSSVTDTQYF.

There are a few counts of this clonotype. V is TRBV28 and J is TRBJ2-7; TRBD1 matches 10 bases. Germline assignment: CDR1 MDHEN and CDR2 SYDVKM. J was trimmed by 6 bases and V by 9 bases; bases with no gene match: 11. This CDR3 is 14 amino acids long. In nucleotides, the CDR3 is TGTGCCAGTCTGGCCGGGACAGGGGATCTCGAGCAGTACTTC. This translates into CASLAGTGDLEQYF. Full variable domain (missing parts from reference TRBV28 and TRBJ2-7): DVKVTQSSRYLVKRTGEKVFLECVQDMDHENMFWYRQDPGLGLRLIYFSYDVKMKEKGDIPEGYSVSREKKERFSLILESASTNQTSMYLCASLAGTGDLEQYFGPGTRLTVT.

This clonotype has just a few counts. This chain uses TRBV3-1 with TRBJ2-1; 7 positions agree with TRBD1. Losses at the gene ends were 4 bases for V and 6 bases for J; bases not matched to a gene: 9. The CDR3 consists of 15 residues. Germline CDR1 LGHDT, CDR2 YNNKEL (reference sequence). In DNA form, the CDR3 reads TGTGCCAGCAGCCTCGGGACAGTAGGAGGCAATGAGCAGTTCTTC. Translated: CASSLGTVGGNEQFF.

The V and J genes are TRBV20-1 and TRBJ2-5; perhaps TRBD1 as D (5 bases). V gave up 6 bases and J gave up 0 bases, with 8 bases separating them. CDR1 is DFQATT and CDR2 is SNEGSKA in the germline V gene (reference sequence). The CDR3 extends over 12 amino acids. CDR3 bases: TGCAGTGCCAGCAGGGACCAAGAGACCCAGTACTTC. It specifies CSASRDQETQYF.

The J gene is TRBJ1-5, the V gene TRBV2, with D hard to call. CDR1 and CDR2 from the germline V gene are SNHLY and FYNNEI. This CDR3 spans 15 amino acids. V gave up 3 bases and J gave up 2 bases, with 11 bases separating them. The CDR3 bases are TGTGCCAGCAGTGAGACATTAGTGGGCAATCAGCCCCAGCATTTT. This translates into CASSETLVGNQPQHF.

The chain couples TRBV7-2 to TRBJ2-3; TRBD2 agrees at 11 bases. Germline V gene sequence: CDR1 SGHTA, CDR2 FQGNSA. This CDR3 region has 16 residues. Losses at the gene ends were 0 bases for V and 4 bases for J; bases not matched to a gene: 3. In DNA form, the CDR3 reads TGTGCCAGCAGCTTAGCGGGACTAGCGGTAGCAGATACGCAGTATTTT. It codes for CASSLAGLAVADTQYF.

This clonotype was seen many times. The chain recombines TRBV28 with TRBJ2-3; a possible D gene is TRBD2 (5 bases). V lost 3 bases to trimming and J lost 0 bases, with 7 bases between them. CDR3 length: 14 amino acids. Per the germline V gene, CDR1 is MDHEN and CDR2 is SYDVKM. CDR3 nucleotides: TGTGCCAGCAGTTTTGACTACAGCACAGATACGCAGTATTTT. Residues: CASSFDYSTDTQYF.

This clonotype appeared a few times. V and J are TRBV5-6 and TRBJ2-2, with TRBD2 matching over 9 bases. The CDR3 has 16 residues. From germline, CDR1 is SGHDT and CDR2 YYEEEE. Trimming removed 1 base from V and 3 bases from J; junction bases left unmatched: 4. This CDR3 reads CASSLRSGRHTGELFF. Here the CDR3 DNA reads TGTGCCAGCAGCTTGAGAAGCGGGAGGCACACCGGGGAGCTGTTTTTT.

This clonotype showed up just a few times. The V call is TRBV4-1, the J call TRBJ1-5, with TRBD1 identical over 10 bases. The trim removed 4 bases at V and 5 bases at J, leaving 8 bases unmatched. This CDR3 has 16 amino acids. Germline CDR1 and CDR2: MGHRA and YSYEKL. This CDR3 is CASSPEDRGRYQPQHF. DNA for the CDR3: TGCGCCAGCAGCCCCGAAGACAGGGGGCGTTATCAGCCCCAGCATTTT.

The table lists this clonotype with many counts. V gene TRBV20-1 combines with J gene TRBJ2-7; possibly TRBD1 for D (5 bases). With 5 bases removed from V and 0 bases from J, the gap between germline ends came to 17 bases. Germline-derived CDR1 and CDR2 are DFQATT and SNEGSKA (reference sequence). CDR3 length equals 15 residues. This chain's CDR3 is CSAGKGSSTSYEQYF. In nucleotides, the CDR3 is TGCAGTGCTGGGAAGGGGTCTTCCACCTCCTACGAGCAGTACTTC.

This clonotype was seen repeatedly, ten times or more. Germline and junction disagree at one end, which may indicate a read error. This rearrangement joins TRBV12-3 or TRBV12-4 to TRBJ1-1, with a possible D match to TRBD1 (5 bases). This CDR3 is built from 14 residues. CDR3 in amino acids: CASSLGVGNTEAFF. CDR3 DNA sequence: TGTGCCAGCAGCTTAGGGGTGGGGAACACTGAAGCTTTCTTT.

This clonotype has only one observation. Sequence at one end of the junction differs from germline and may be a read error. This chain connects TRBV27 to TRBJ2-2; TRBD2 is a possible D gene (6 bases). This CDR3 has 14 residues. CDR1 MNHEY and CDR2 SMNVEV come from the germline V gene (reference sequence). CDR3 coding DNA: TGTGCCGGCAGTTTGACTAGTGAAACCGGGGAGCTGTTTTTT. Residues: CAGSLTSETGELFF.

The chain couples TRBV7-2 to TRBJ2-3, with D unresolved. The germline V and J ends were trimmed by 5 bases and 6 bases, with 12 bases remaining between them. Germline CDR1 SGHTA, CDR2 FQGNSA. This CDR3 contains 13 residues. The CDR3 nucleotides are TGTGCCAGCAGCATACAATTGGGGGATACGCAGTATTTT. Translated, it gives CASSIQLGDTQYF. Complete variable domain (other parts from reference TRBV7-2 and TRBJ2-3): GAGVSQSPSNKVTEKGKDVELRCDPISGHTALYWYRQSLGQGLEFLIYFQGNSAPDKSGLPSDRFSAERTGGSVSTLTIQRTQQEDSAVYLCASSIQLGDTQYFGPGTRLTVL.